The sequence of this TCR beta chain was determined in a study of vaccination and CD4 T cells after COVID-19. Study overall: Blood was drawn a median roughly 67 days post second dose, range 14 to 241. In culture, cells were exposed to overlapping spike peptides from SARS-CoV-2, HCoV-NL63, HCoV-OC43 and HCoV-229E.

In this sample, this clonotype turned up a few times. Its antigen is not known. With the Oncomine TCR Beta short-read assay, DNA from cultured CD4+ T cells was sequenced. TCRdb analysed the PCR reads with MiXCR anew, one entry per CDR3 protein. This sample has tens of thousands of distinct CDR3 sequences, with 42% found just once. As for time point: late sampling 161 to 241 days after vaccination in a few convalescent patients. Sample treatment: 10-day PBMC culture with coronavirus spike peptide pools or control peptides (ViraFEST assay). TCR sequencing followed the expansion of antigen-specific T cells with peptide pools in ViraFEST. The CDR3 extends over 13 amino acids. Germline V CDR1 and CDR2: DFQATT, SNEGSKA (reference sequence). V shed 6 bases and J shed 2 bases, with 14 bases lying between them.

This rearrangement joins TRBV20-1 to TRBJ2-7, with D possibly matching TRBD1 (5 bases). This receptor was obtained from a human donor who had recovered from COVID-19. Here the sequenced sample was CD4+ T cells from blood, cultured in vitro, taken about 7 months after SARS-CoV-2 vaccination. DNA for the CDR3: TGCAGTGCGTTACTAACAGGTACCTACGAGCAGTACTTC. It translates to CSALLTGTYEQYF.